The source of this T cell receptor (beta chain) is a study of cytomegalovirus exposure and HLA in healthy donors. The CDR3 is made up of 14 amino acids. Trimming cost V 1 base and J 4 bases, with 11 bases left between them. Germline CDR1 SGHKS, CDR2 YYEKEE (reference sequence). Both 60 Vbeta primers and 13 Jbeta primers went into the PCR. Measured with immunoSEQ multiplex PCR; TCRdb has only the in-frame clones, and not every one. The sample shows around 140,000 clones, roughly 78% of them seen only once. The chain uses TRBV5-5 and TRBJ1-2; the D gene is possibly TRBD1 (5 bases). Sequencing used PBMCs. The TCR sequence derives from a man aged 18-30 years in good health and CMV-seropositive. The CDR3 coding sequence is TGTGCCAGCAGCTTGAAGACAGCTAGCTATGGCTACACCTTC. Translating gives CASSLKTASYGYTF.